The sequence of this T cell receptor (beta chain) was determined in a study of CD8 T cells in Susac syndrome. Study-wide context: Patients with Susac syndrome were, at the time of blood collection, therapy-naive, maintained on corticosteroids, or maintained on intravenous immunoglobulin alone. The study, taken as a whole, reports: Acknowledgment was made by the study that its TCR sequencing and HLA analysis involved a relatively small number of individuals.

Turning to this clonotype: As yet, its antigen is unknown.

Reverse transcription of about 0.5 to 1 ug RNA was performed with random hexamers. A single record per CDR3 protein comes from TCRdb applying MiXCR to the immunoSEQ multiplex PCR reads. Here the sample spans approximately 190,000 distinct CDR3 sequences, 85% to 95% being singletons. Patients with Susac syndrome met diagnostic criteria defined recently for definite or probable disease. Through negative isolation, CD4+ and CD8+ T cells were obtained, while TEMRA cells were enriched using FACS. Germline V gene lookup returns CDR1 MNHEY and CDR2 SMNVEV (reference sequence). This CDR3 comprises 15 residues. J was trimmed by 4 bases and V by 4 bases; bases with no gene match: 7.

The clonotype was recovered from a human donor with Susac syndrome. The chain links TRBV27 to TRBJ2-7; 10 bases agree with TRBD2. The sample taken for sequencing was CD8+ T cells from PBMCs. The CDR3 protein is CASSYSAGGFYEQYF. CDR3 nucleotides: TGTGCCAGCAGTTACTCAGCGGGGGGGTTTTACGAGCAGTACTTC.